The next 5 T cell receptor beta chains were all read from a single sample in a study of cytomegalovirus exposure and HLA in healthy donors. The PCR ran on 60 Vbeta and 13 Jbeta primers. Data came from immunoSEQ multiplex PCR; TCRdb stores just in-frame clones and leaves some out. This table holds roughly 140,000 clones, roughly three quarters found once. What was sequenced was PBMCs. The receptors shown here come from a woman in her forties or fifties in good health and CMV-seronegative.

This clone was detected a few times. The chain employs TRBV5-1 and TRBJ1-4; D possibly corresponds to TRBD1 (5 bases). Trimming removed 2 bases from V and 4 bases from J, with 6 bases in between. The CDR3 has 13 residues. Looked up from germline, CDR1 is SGHRS and CDR2 is YFSETQ. The CDR3: CASSFDSNEKLFF. The CDR3 bases are TGCGCCAGCAGCTTCGACAGTAATGAAAAACTGTTTTTT.

This clone came up a few times. The chain combines TRBV6-5 with TRBJ2-3, with 9 bases matching TRBD2. Germline CDR1 is MNHEY and CDR2 is SVGAGI. The CDR3 extends over 15 amino acids. J lost 0 bases, V lost 6 bases, and 4 bases had no gene match. The CDR3 DNA reads as TGTGCCAGCAGCCGTGGGACTAGCAGCACAGATACGCAGTATTTT. It is translated as CASSRGTSSTDTQYF.

The V and J genes are TRBV5-4 and TRBJ2-7; tentative D call: TRBD1 (6 bases). Germline CDR1 and CDR2: SGHNT and YYREEE (reference sequence). CDR3 length: 14 amino acids. V was pared by 0 bases and J by 2 bases, with 9 bases between. This chain's CDR3 is CASSLAGEAYEQYF. The CDR3 DNA reads TGTGCCAGCAGCTTGGCAGGGGAAGCCTACGAGCAGTACTTC.

In DNA form, the CDR3 reads TGTGCCAGCAGTTACTCCGGACAGGGAAAAGTAGGGGCTTTCTTT. This translates into CASSYSGQGKVGAFF. The chain has TRBV6-5 and TRBJ1-1; 8 positions match TRBD1. Germline assignment: CDR1 MNHEY and CDR2 SVGAGI. CDR3 length: 15 residues. The trim removed 0 bases at V and 11 bases at J, leaving 11 bases unmatched.

V is TRBV10-1 and J is TRBJ2-1; 9 bases are shared with TRBD2. Germline V gene sequence: CDR1 WNHNN, CDR2 SYGVQD (reference sequence). V trimming: 0 bases; J trimming: 9 bases; junction bases outside the gene matches: 12. CDR3 size: 17 residues. This CDR3 reads CASSESGRAGGQVEQFF. The DNA for the CDR3 is TGCGCCAGCAGTGAGTCCGGCCGGGCGGGGGGGCAGGTTGAGCAGTTCTTC.